These 20 T cell receptor beta chains originate from one sample sequenced in a study of shared clonotypes between healthy human individuals. The repertoire was sequenced with immunoSEQ multiplex PCR; TCRdb's copy has only in-frame clones and lacks some. The table has fewer than 850,000 clones, less than 95% seen once. Specimen: memory CD8+ T cells from PBMCs. Subset specified: CD45RO+ cells pooled with CCR7-negative TemRA cells. Every receptor here comes from a man aged 18 to 29 in good health. Some clones in this sample may be carry-over from other donors' samples.

In nucleotides, the CDR3 is TGTGCCTGGGCGACAGGGAACACTGAAGCTTTCTTT. Its translation is CAWATGNTEAFF. This chain uses TRBV30 with TRBJ1-1; a possible D gene is TRBD1 (6 bases). The germline CDR1 and CDR2 sequences are GTSNPN and SVGIG (reference sequence). The CDR3 length is 12 residues. The V end was cut by 5 bases, the J end by 1 base, with 8 bases between.

The CDR3 protein is CASGLAGDYGYEQYF. Written as DNA, the CDR3 is TGTGCCAGCGGACTAGCGGGAGATTATGGGTACGAGCAGTACTTC. This chain joins TRBV27 and TRBJ2-7; 13 bases agree with TRBD2. Per germline, CDR1 MNHEY and CDR2 SMNVEV (reference sequence). The CDR3 loop spans 15 amino acids. The V segment lost 8 bases and the J segment 4 bases; nucleotides outside the gene matches: 8.

The genes are TRBV28 and TRBJ2-2; 7 bases are shared with TRBD1. This CDR3 contains 19 residues. With V trimmed by 2 bases and J by 0 bases, 12 bases remained unmatched. The germline V gene encodes CDR1 MDHEN and CDR2 SYDVKM. The CDR3 protein is CASSLSGVGTVSNTGELFF. DNA of the CDR3: TGTGCCAGCAGTTTAAGTGGGGTCGGGACAGTGTCGAACACCGGGGAGCTGTTTTTT.

This rearrangement joins TRBV28 to TRBJ2-1; unclear D gene. V was cut by 7 bases and J by 3 bases, with 16 bases left in between. Germline V CDR1 and CDR2: MDHEN, SYDVKM. The length of the CDR3 is 15 residues. CDR3 loop: CASKSIGSRYNEQFF. The CDR3 region has the DNA TGTGCCAGCAAATCCATCGGGTCCCGCTACAATGAGCAGTTCTTC.

The V call is TRBV21-1, the J call TRBJ2-7. TRBV21-1 is annotated as a pseudogene. This CDR3 has 15 amino acids. This chain's CDR3 is CASSCFLDLSYEQYF. The CDR3 DNA follows: TGTGCCAGCAGCTGTTTTCTGGACCTCTCCTACGAGCAGTACTTC.

This clone was observed a single time. The V gene is TRBV27, the J gene TRBJ2-7; perhaps TRBD2 as D (5 bases). Trimming took off 6 bases at V and 5 bases at J, with 20 bases between the two ends. The CDR3 contains 15 residues. Germline V gene lookup returns CDR1 MNHEY and CDR2 SMNVEV (reference sequence). The CDR3 DNA reads as TGTGCCAGCAGCCAAAAAGCGGCCCCCTGGAACGAGCAGTACTTC. This translates into CASSQKAAPWNEQYF.

This chain's CDR3 is CASSFTGAQETQYF. In DNA form, the CDR3 reads TGTGCCAGCAGTTTTACAGGGGCCCAAGAGACCCAGTACTTC. The rearrangement joins TRBV6-5 to TRBJ2-5; TRBD1 aligns across 7 bases. J gave up 1 base and V 4 bases, and 3 bases lay outside the gene matches. Germline CDR1 and CDR2: MNHEY and SVGAGI. The CDR3 contains 14 residues.

V gene TRBV27 combines with J gene TRBJ2-7; D gene ambiguous. Germline V gene data show CDR1 as MNHEY and CDR2 as SMNVEV (reference sequence). Trimming left V 4 bases short and J 0 bases short, with 13 bases between. CDR3 length: 15 amino acids. The chain's CDR3 is CASSSRTAHSYEQYF. For the CDR3, the DNA is TGTGCCAGCAGTTCCCGGACGGCACACTCCTACGAGCAGTACTTC.

This clone has only a few counts. This chain joins TRBV4-1 and TRBJ2-1; D uncertain. The V and J ends lost 1 base and 10 bases respectively, with 11 bases between them. This CDR3 spans 13 amino acids. Germline CDR1 reads MGHRA; CDR2 reads YSYEKL. As DNA, the CDR3 is TGCGCCAGCAGCCAAGGATATCGTTCCGAGCAGTTCTTC. It codes for CASSQGYRSEQFF.

The rearrangement joins TRBV5-1 to TRBJ2-3; D could derive from TRBD1 or TRBD2 (5 bases each). This CDR3 contains 14 residues. The V end lost 3 bases, the J end lost 0 bases, and 8 bases lay between the germline ends. Germline lookup yields CDR1 SGHRS and CDR2 YFSETQ. CDR3 coding DNA: TGCGCCAGCAGCTGGGACCGGAGCACAGATACGCAGTATTTT. Translating it yields CASSWDRSTDTQYF.

This clone was seen a single time. The chain joins TRBV4-1 to TRBJ2-7, with TRBD2 as a possible D gene (5 bases). Germline assignment: CDR1 MGHRA and CDR2 YSYEKL. This CDR3 contains 17 residues. The V gene lost 1 base and the J gene lost 2 bases, with 18 bases spanning the gap. The CDR3: CASSQVSTLDSTYEQYF. Written as DNA, the CDR3 is TGCGCCAGCAGCCAAGTTTCCACTTTGGACTCGACCTACGAGCAGTACTTC.

This sequence joins TRBV12-5 and TRBJ1-1; D not certain. The CDR3 runs 16 residues. Between the trimmed V and J ends, which lost 5 bases and 4 bases, there was a span of 20 bases. Per germline, CDR1 LGHNT and CDR2 FRNRAP. CDR3 sequence reads: CASGPHLDRGSTEAFF. CDR3 DNA: TGTGCTAGTGGTCCCCACCTAGACCGCGGCAGCACTGAAGCTTTCTTT.

This clone has a single count. At the DNA level, this CDR3 is encoded by other sequences in the same sample as well. The V and J genes are TRBV7-7 and TRBJ1-4; TRBD1 is a possible D gene (5 bases). V shed 3 bases and J shed 6 bases, with 8 bases lying between them. The CDR3 sequence is 13 residues long. Germline loops: CDR1 SSHAT, CDR2 FNYEAQ (reference sequence). CDR3 protein: CASSLGRDEKLFF. The CDR3 DNA sequence: TGTGCCAGCAGCTTGGGGCGGGATGAAAAACTGTTTTTT.

The V gene is TRBV7-9, the J gene TRBJ2-7, with 10 bases lining up with TRBD2. The CDR3 extends over 13 amino acids. Germline V gene sequence: CDR1 SEHNR, CDR2 FQNEAQ (reference sequence). J lost 6 bases, V lost 5 bases, and 4 bases had no gene match. The CDR3 DNA reads TGTGCCAGCAGCCCGGGACTAGCGAGCGAGCAGTACTTC. Protein sequence: CASSPGLASEQYF.

The chain combines TRBV7-2 with TRBJ2-1, with D perhaps TRBD2 (6 bases). From germline, CDR1 is SGHTA and CDR2 FQGNSA. The germline V and J ends were trimmed by 6 bases and 0 bases, with 12 bases remaining between them. This CDR3 has 15 amino acids. CDR3 in DNA: TGTGCCAGCAGGCTCCGGGACTCCTCCTACAATGAGCAGTTCTTC. This codes for CASRLRDSSYNEQFF.

The chain uses TRBV5-1 and TRBJ2-5; D gene uncertain. Germline V lookup: CDR1 SGHRS, CDR2 YFSETQ. The V end was cut by 2 bases, the J end by 2 bases, with 10 bases between. The length of the CDR3 is 14 residues. In DNA, the CDR3 is TGCGCCAGCAGCTTTGGACGCTTACAAGAGACCCAGTACTTC. The encoded protein is CASSFGRLQETQYF.

CDR3 DNA: TGTGCCAGCAGCATCGACGGGCCGGCCAAAAACATTCAGTACTTC. This encodes CASSIDGPAKNIQYF. V is TRBV7-9 and J is TRBJ2-4; unclear D gene. Trimming left V 5 bases short and J 1 base short, with 12 bases between. CDR1 SEHNR and CDR2 FQNEAQ come from the germline V gene (reference sequence). There are 15 residues in the CDR3.

The genes are TRBV7-9 and TRBJ1-4; 10 bases line up with TRBD1. J lost 6 bases, V lost 1 base, and 5 bases had no gene match. Germline lookup yields CDR1 SEHNR and CDR2 FQNEAQ (reference sequence). The CDR3 contains 16 residues. CDR3 in amino acids: CASSLDPGTGDEKLFF. The CDR3 DNA is TGTGCCAGCAGCTTAGACCCCGGGACAGGGGATGAAAAACTGTTTTTT.

This clone has a single count. This chain links TRBV29-1 with TRBJ2-7; D unclear. This CDR3 contains 11 residues. Germline CDR1 reads SQVTM; CDR2 reads ANQGSEA. The ends were cut back, 7 bases at V and 2 bases at J, with 9 bases in the middle. The CDR3 loop reads CSASVTYEQYF. CDR3 nucleotides: TGCAGCGCAAGCGTAACCTACGAGCAGTACTTC.

This clone has a single count. The chain employs TRBV30 and TRBJ2-7; D uncertain. Germline CDR1 GTSNPN, CDR2 SVGIG (reference sequence). V lost 3 bases to trimming and J lost 3 bases, with 12 bases between them. The CDR3 contains 13 residues. The CDR3 DNA is TGTGCCTGGAGCGGGCCCATTGGCTACGAGCAGTACTTC. This sequence encodes CAWSGPIGYEQYF.